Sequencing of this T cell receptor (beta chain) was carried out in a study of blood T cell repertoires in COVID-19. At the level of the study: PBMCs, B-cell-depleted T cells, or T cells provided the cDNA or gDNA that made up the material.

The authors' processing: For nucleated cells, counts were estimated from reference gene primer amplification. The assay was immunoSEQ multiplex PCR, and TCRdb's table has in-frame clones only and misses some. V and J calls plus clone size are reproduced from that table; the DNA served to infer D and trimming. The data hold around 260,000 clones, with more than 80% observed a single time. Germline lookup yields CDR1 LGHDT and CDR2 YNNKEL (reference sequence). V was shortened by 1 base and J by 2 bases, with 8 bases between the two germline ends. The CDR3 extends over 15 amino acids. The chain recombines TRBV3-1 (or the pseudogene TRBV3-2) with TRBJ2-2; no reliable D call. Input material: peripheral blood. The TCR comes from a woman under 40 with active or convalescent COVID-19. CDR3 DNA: TGTGCCAGCAGCCAAGGCGACTTAAACACCGGGGAGCTGTTTTTT. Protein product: CASSQGDLNTGELFF.